The 8 T cell receptor beta chains in this list originate from one sample, sequenced in a study of response to subunit inactivated influenza vaccine. One entry per CDR3 protein results from TCRdb running MiXCR on the RT-PCR reads. Of more than 550,000 distinct CDR3 sequences listed, roughly 12% are singletons. The sequences come from PBMCs from blood, collected on the day of vaccination. Source of these receptors: a man in his forties or fifties who received an inactivated influenza vaccine.

In this sample, this clonotype turned up many times. V and J are TRBV12-3 or TRBV12-4 and TRBJ2-7; 8 positions match TRBD2. Trimming took 2 bases from V and 4 from J; bases not matched to a gene: 4. The CDR3 is 14 amino acids. CDR3 DNA sequence: TGTGCCAGCAGTTTATACGGGGGGGGTTACGAGCAGTACTTC. Amino acids: CASSLYGGGYEQYF.

This clonotype was observed a handful of times. The chain joins TRBV20-1 to TRBJ1-1, with 8 bases aligning to TRBD1. V lost 7 bases, J lost 5 bases, and 15 bases stayed unmatched. The germline V gene encodes CDR1 DFQATT and CDR2 SNEGSKA (reference sequence). The CDR3 is 15 residues long. The CDR3 sequence is CSVDTSRGLKTEAFF. The CDR3 DNA reads TGCAGTGTCGACACGAGCAGGGGGCTAAAGACTGAAGCTTTCTTT.

This clonotype was observed a few times. V and J are TRBV7-8 and TRBJ1-1, with 7 bases lining up with TRBD1. The V and J ends lost 7 bases and 8 bases, in that order; junction bases with no gene match: 4. The CDR3 length is 11 residues. In germline, CDR1 is SGHVS, CDR2 FQNEAQ. DNA for the CDR3: TGTGCCAGCAAGTTGACAGGGGAAGCTTTCTTT. Protein sequence: CASKLTGEAFF.

The chain employs TRBV24-1 and TRBJ2-7; the D gene is possibly TRBD1 (7 bases). This CDR3 is 13 amino acids long. CDR1 KGHDR and CDR2 SFDVKD come from the germline V gene. The germline V and J ends were trimmed by 5 bases and 4 bases, with 11 bases remaining between them. CDR3 sequence reads: CATSAPGGYEQYF. DNA of the CDR3: TGTGCCACCAGTGCTCCAGGGGGGTACGAGCAGTACTTC.

The gene calls are TRBV4-3 and TRBJ2-1; TRBD1 matches at 9 bases. V dropped 0 bases and J dropped 6; count of bases not matched to a gene: 6. The CDR3 runs 16 residues. Germline V lookup: CDR1 LGHNA, CDR2 YSLEER. The CDR3 is CASSQDIGTGLNEQFF. The CDR3 DNA is TGCGCCAGCAGCCAAGATATCGGGACAGGGCTCAATGAGCAGTTCTTC.

This clonotype was observed a handful of times. J is TRBJ2-1 and V is TRBV4-3; a weak D match, TRBD1 (5 bases). The germline V and J ends were trimmed by 4 bases and 5 bases, with 12 bases remaining between them. This CDR3 has 14 amino acids. Germline V CDR1 and CDR2: LGHNA, YSLEER. The CDR3 nucleotides are TGCGCCAGCAGCCTTCTGGGGCCGAACAATGAGCAGTTCTTC. This encodes CASSLLGPNNEQFF.

This clonotype was seen many times. The chain is built from TRBV28 and TRBJ2-7, with D uncertain. The germline CDR1 and CDR2 sequences are MDHEN and SYDVKM. Trimming stripped 9 bases from V and 2 bases from J, with 11 bases between. The CDR3 extends over 12 amino acids. The CDR3 sequence is CASSTGAYEQYF. The CDR3 DNA is TGTGCCAGTAGCACGGGTGCCTACGAGCAGTACTTC.

The rearrangement uses TRBV18 and TRBJ1-1; no clear D gene. With 6 bases removed from V and 3 bases from J, the gap between germline ends came to 11 bases. In germline, CDR1 is KGHSH, CDR2 LQKENI. The CDR3 loop spans 13 amino acids. DNA of the CDR3: TGTGCCAGCTCGCAATTAGTGGACACTGAAGCTTTCTTT. This translates into CASSQLVDTEAFF.